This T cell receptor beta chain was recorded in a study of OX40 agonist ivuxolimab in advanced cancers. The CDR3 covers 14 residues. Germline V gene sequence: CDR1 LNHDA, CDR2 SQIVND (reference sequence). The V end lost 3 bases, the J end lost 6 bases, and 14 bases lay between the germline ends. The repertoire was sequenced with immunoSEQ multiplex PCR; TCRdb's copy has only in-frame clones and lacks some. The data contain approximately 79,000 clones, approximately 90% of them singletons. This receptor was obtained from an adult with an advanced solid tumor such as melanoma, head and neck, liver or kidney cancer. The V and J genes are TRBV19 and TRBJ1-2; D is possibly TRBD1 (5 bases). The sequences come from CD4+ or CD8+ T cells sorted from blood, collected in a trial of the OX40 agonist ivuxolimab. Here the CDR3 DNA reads TGTGCCAGTAGTATTGAGTACAGGCGGGATGGCTACACCTTC. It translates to CASSIEYRRDGYTF.